This T cell receptor (beta chain) emerged from a study of blood T cell repertoires in COVID-19. For the study at large: COVID-19 samples, acute and convalescent, were from the United States, Italy and Spain. PBMCs, B-cell-depleted T cells, or T cells were the source of the cDNA or gDNA that made up the material.

V trimming: 4 bases; J trimming: 2 bases; junction bases outside the gene matches: 5. There are 15 residues in the CDR3. Germline lookup yields CDR1 SGHNT and CDR2 YYREEE (reference sequence). Study processing details: Counts of nucleated cells, estimated from reference gene primer amplification, were obtained. Produced via immunoSEQ multiplex PCR; TCRdb's table is partial and in-frame only. For V, J and clone size, that table is used; D and trimming come from the DNA. The data hold around 100,000 clones, with more than 75% observed a single time. Sequenced material: peripheral blood. This receptor was obtained from a human donor in a cohort sampled during active COVID-19. V gene TRBV5-4 combines with J gene TRBJ2-5; 10 bases align to TRBD2. The CDR3 loop reads CASSREAGGQETQYF. The CDR3 bases are TGTGCCAGCAGCCGGGAAGCGGGAGGGCAAGAGACCCAGTACTTC.